One and the same sample provided the 17 T cell receptor beta chains below, sequenced in a study of vaccination and CD4 T cells after COVID-19. CD4+ T cells that had been cultured provided DNA sequenced with the Oncomine TCR Beta short-read assay. TCRdb fed the PCR reads into MiXCR, producing one record per CDR3 protein. Seen here are some 23,000 distinct CDR3 sequences, around 28% observed once, and the top ten hold less than 9%. Antigen specificity for these receptors is unknown. Stated time point: late sampling 161 to 241 days after vaccination in a few convalescent patients. Treatment defined: roughly 10-day PBMC culture with coronavirus spike peptide pools or control peptides (ViraFEST assay). Here the sequenced sample was CD4+ T cells from blood, cultured in vitro, taken about 7 months after SARS-CoV-2 vaccination. All receptors come from a human donor who had recovered from COVID-19.

The V and J genes are TRBV24-1 and TRBJ1-5; D unclear. Germline V lookup: CDR1 KGHDR, CDR2 SFDVKD. This CDR3 is 17 amino acids long. V shed 3 bases and J shed 0 bases, with 14 bases lying between them. The CDR3 DNA reads as TGTGCCACCAGTGATGGACGACACCCTGTTAGCAATCAGCCCCAGCATTTT. Translating it yields CATSDGRHPVSNQPQHF.

The chain employs TRBV2 and TRBJ1-5; D might be TRBD1 (6 bases). Trimming cost V 10 bases and J 3 bases, with 16 bases left between them. Germline V gene sequence: CDR1 SNHLY, CDR2 FYNNEI. This CDR3 comprises 14 residues. The CDR3 nucleotides read TGTGCCACTAGAAGGGGGGGGAACAATCAGCCCCAGCATTTT. Translated: CATRRGGNNQPQHF. The whole variable domain, filled in from reference TRBV2 and TRBJ1-5, reads EPEVTQTPSHQVTQMGQEVILRCVPISNHLYFYWYRQILGQKVEFLVSFYNNEISEKSEIFDDQFSVERPDGSNFTLKIRSTKLEDSAMYFCATRRGGNNQPQHFGDGTRLSIL.

The genes are TRBV7-2 and TRBJ2-5, with 7 nucleotides matching TRBD1. V was pared by 3 bases and J by 4 bases, with 8 bases of the junction left unmatched. CDR3 length: 15 amino acids. The V gene's germline CDR1 is SGHTA and CDR2 FQGNSA. For the CDR3, the DNA is TGTGCCAGCAGCTTCTCGACAGGGATCCGAGAGACCCAGTACTTC. Its protein is CASSFSTGIRETQYF.

This clonotype showed up just a few times. The genes are TRBV20-1 and TRBJ2-1; 8 bases are a match to TRBD2. In germline, CDR1 is DFQATT, CDR2 SNEGSKA (reference sequence). V was clipped by 0 bases and J by 7 bases; unmatched bases: 5. There are 14 residues in the CDR3. CDR3 sequence (DNA): TGCAGTGCTAGAGACCCTAGCGGGTTGAATGAGCAGTTCTTC. It is translated as CSARDPSGLNEQFF.

This clonotype has only a few counts. The rearrangement joins TRBV28 to TRBJ1-2, with D possibly TRBD1 on 5 matching bases. Germline CDR1 and CDR2: MDHEN and SYDVKM. The CDR3 sequence is 12 residues long. Trimming left V 4 bases short and J 8 bases short, with 11 bases between. Here the CDR3 DNA reads TGTGCCAGCAGTTCAAACAAGGGGGGCTACACCTTC. It yields the protein CASSSNKGGYTF.

The chain couples TRBV4-1 to TRBJ2-1; 9 bases are a match to TRBD1. Per the germline V gene, CDR1 is MGHRA and CDR2 is YSYEKL. This CDR3 comprises 15 residues. The V gene end was trimmed by 5 bases and the J gene end by 3 bases; junction bases not matched to a gene: 5. The CDR3 sequence is CASSVGDRVYNEQFF. The CDR3 DNA follows: TGCGCCAGCAGCGTGGGGGACAGGGTCTACAATGAGCAGTTCTTC.

The chain joins TRBV7-9 to TRBJ2-2; no firm D call. Germline CDR1 SEHNR, CDR2 FQNEAQ (reference sequence). The CDR3 contains 14 residues. V was trimmed by 5 bases and J by 7 bases, leaving 14 bases between them. The CDR3 spells CASSASLGRGELFF. The CDR3 region has the DNA TGTGCCAGCAGCGCCTCCCTAGGACGCGGGGAGCTGTTTTTT.

The rearrangement joins TRBV28 to TRBJ2-7; TRBD1 aligns across 10 bases. The CDR3 sequence is 15 residues long. Germline V lookup: CDR1 MDHEN, CDR2 SYDVKM. J was trimmed by 8 bases and V by 7 bases; bases with no gene match: 14. The CDR3 region is CASTPRGTGVRQQYF. CDR3 in DNA: TGTGCCAGCACCCCTAGGGGGACAGGGGTCCGCCAGCAGTACTTC. Full variable domain (remainder filled in from reference TRBV28 and TRBJ2-7): DVKVTQSSRYLVKRTGEKVFLECVQDMDHENMFWYRQDPGLGLRLIYFSYDVKMKEKGDIPEGYSVSREKKERFSLILESASTNQTSMYLCASTPRGTGVRQQYFGPGTRLTVT.

This clonotype appeared a few times. V gene TRBV20-1 combines with J gene TRBJ2-1, with D perhaps TRBD1 (6 bases). The CDR3 consists of 16 residues. From germline, CDR1 is DFQATT and CDR2 SNEGSKA (reference sequence). Trimming stripped 3 bases from V and 3 bases from J, with 18 bases between. The CDR3 here is CSARGLQGPFYNEQFF. CDR3 bases: TGCAGTGCTAGGGGTCTACAGGGCCCGTTCTACAATGAGCAGTTCTTC.

This clonotype was detected only a few times. V and J are TRBV20-1 and TRBJ2-1; the D gene is possibly TRBD2 (6 bases). The CDR3 is 16 amino acids. V was cut by 3 bases and J by 0 bases, with 15 bases left in between. Germline values: CDR1 DFQATT, CDR2 SNEGSKA (reference sequence). The CDR3 DNA sequence: TGCAGTGCTAGTACGGCTAGCGAGAGCTCCTACAATGAGCAGTTCTTC. It specifies CSASTASESSYNEQFF.

This clonotype was observed a few times. The chain employs TRBV7-8 and TRBJ1-6, with 7 bases that match TRBD1. The germline gives CDR1 SGHVS, CDR2 FQNEAQ. The CDR3 covers 17 residues. V trimming: 6 bases; J trimming: 3 bases; junction bases outside the gene matches: 11. The CDR3 sequence is CASSSGQLNGYNSPLHF. CDR3 DNA: TGTGCCAGCAGTTCGGGACAGCTAAACGGCTATAATTCACCCCTCCACTTT.

This chain joins TRBV6-1 and TRBJ2-1, with D possibly being TRBD2 (5 bases). The germline V gene encodes CDR1 MNHNS and CDR2 SASEGT. The CDR3 runs to 12 residues. Trimming shortened V by 6 bases and J by 10 bases, and 13 bases separated the two germline ends. This CDR3 reads CASSRLGVEQFF. The DNA for the CDR3 is TGTGCCAGCAGCCGATTGGGAGTCGAGCAGTTCTTC.

As for this clonotype: At one end the junction does not follow the germline gene, possibly because of a read error. This chain connects TRBV28 to TRBJ2-6; 7 bases are a match to TRBD1. The CDR3 covers 16 residues. CDR1 is MDHEN and CDR2 is SYDVKM in the germline V gene. This chain's CDR3 is CASSFGQVSGANVLTF. CDR3 in DNA: TGTGCCAGCAGTTTCGGACAGGTATCTGGTGCCAACGTCCTGACTTTC. Full variable domain (outside the CDR3, taken from reference TRBV28 and TRBJ2-6): DVKVTQSSRYLVKRTGEKVFLECVQDMDHENMFWYRQDPGLGLRLIYFSYDVKMKEKGDIPEGYSVSREKKERFSLILESASTNQTSMYLCASSFGQVSGANVLTFGAGSRLTVL.

This clonotype is medium-sized within its sample. The V call is TRBV28, the J call TRBJ1-5, with 7 positions matching TRBD1. The germline V gene has CDR1 MDHEN and CDR2 SYDVKM. V gave up 8 bases and J gave up 3 bases; unmatched junction bases: 13. CDR3 length: 16 amino acids. The CDR3 DNA is TGTGCCAGCCGGACGGAGACAGGGAATCACAATCAGCCCCAGCATTTT. Residues: CASRTETGNHNQPQHF.

This clonotype qualifies as medium-sized (0.01 to 0.1%). The V gene is TRBV6-1, the J gene TRBJ1-6; D perhaps matches TRBD1 (5 bases). V shed 6 bases and J shed 8 bases, with 11 bases lying between them. CDR1 is MNHNS and CDR2 is SASEGT in the germline V gene. The CDR3 runs to 13 residues. DNA of the CDR3: TGTGCCAGCAGCAGGGCTTGGGATTCACCCCTCCACTTT. Protein product: CASSRAWDSPLHF.

The chain has TRBV12-3 or TRBV12-4 and TRBJ2-3; D possibly corresponds to TRBD2 (6 bases). This CDR3 has 14 residues. The V end was cut by 5 bases, the J end by 1 base, with 10 bases between. The CDR3 DNA is TGTGCCAGCAGTATGGGACTTCGCACAGATACGCAGTATTTT. Amino acids: CASSMGLRTDTQYF.

The chain links TRBV7-2 to TRBJ2-7; 10 bases match TRBD2. V dropped 5 bases and J dropped 2; count of bases not matched to a gene: 6. CDR3 size: 15 residues. The germline V gene has CDR1 SGHTA and CDR2 FQGNSA. The chain's CDR3 is CASSPKREGTYEQYF. The DNA of the CDR3 is TGTGCCAGCAGCCCCAAGCGGGAGGGCACCTACGAGCAGTACTTC.